This is a list of T cell receptor beta chains from one sample in a study of shared clonotypes between healthy human individuals. TCRdb's copy holds only in-frame clones and misses some; the assay was immunoSEQ multiplex PCR. The sample has 2 million to 2.5 million clones, 90% to 96% seen once. Sample: naive CD4+ T cells sorted from blood. The receptors come from a man between 18 and 35 years old in good health. Both conserved end residues are part of each CDR3. The D gene is left open where the match is weak.

d_call j_call v_call cdr3_nt cdr3_aa
. TRBJ1-2 TRBV6-5 TGTGCCAGCAGGAGAGGCTATGGCTACACCTTC CASRRGYGYTF
TRBD1 TRBJ2-1 TRBV6-5 TGTGCCAGCAGTCGGACCGGGACAGGGGACGGTGAGCAGTTCTTC CASSRTGTGDGEQFF
TRBD2 TRBJ2-7 TRBV11-2 TGTGCCAGCAGCGAGGGACTAGCGGGAGCCTACGAGCAGTACTTC CASSEGLAGAYEQYF
. TRBJ1-6 TRBV7-3 TGTGCCAGCAGCTTGGGGGGAATCTCTTCACCCCTCCACTTT CASSLGGISSPLHF
. TRBJ2-1 TRBV28 TGTGCCAGCAGTTTACTTAGCTATGAGCAGTTCTTC CASSLLSYEQFF
. TRBJ2-5 TRBV2 TGTGCCAGCAAAGGTAACCAAGAGACCCAGTACTTC CASKGNQETQYF
. TRBJ2-2 TRBV2 TGTGCCAGCACCCGCGGCGGAAACACCGGGGAGCTGTTTTTT CASTRGGNTGELFF
TRBD1 TRBJ2-3 TRBV14 TGTGCCAGCAGCGCAGGACAGGGGCCTAGCACAGATACGCAGTATTTT CASSAGQGPSTDTQYF
. TRBJ2-5 TRBV19 TGTGCCAGTAGTGCCTACGGGACTTTCCAAGAGACCCAGTACTTC CASSAYGTFQETQYF
TRBD1 TRBJ2-2 TRBV5-1 TGCGCCAGCAGCTTGGGGGACAGGGAGGCCGGGGAGCTGTTTTTT CASSLGDREAGELFF
TRBD1 TRBJ2-1 TRBV7-2 TGTGCCAGCAGCCTCGGACAGGGGTCCTACAATGAGCAGTTCTTC CASSLGQGSYNEQFF
TRBD2 TRBJ2-1 TRBV6-5 TGTGCCAGCAGTTCCCTAGCGGGAGGGGCCAATGAGCAGTTCTTC CASSSLAGGANEQFF
. TRBJ2-7 TRBV12-1 TGTGCCAGCAGCTTGGCCGGGACGGGGCAGTTATACGAGCAGTACTTC CASSLAGTGQLYEQYF
. TRBJ1-3 TRBV11-2 TGTGCCAGCAGCTTTCCAGGGTACGGAAACACCATATATTTT CASSFPGYGNTIYF